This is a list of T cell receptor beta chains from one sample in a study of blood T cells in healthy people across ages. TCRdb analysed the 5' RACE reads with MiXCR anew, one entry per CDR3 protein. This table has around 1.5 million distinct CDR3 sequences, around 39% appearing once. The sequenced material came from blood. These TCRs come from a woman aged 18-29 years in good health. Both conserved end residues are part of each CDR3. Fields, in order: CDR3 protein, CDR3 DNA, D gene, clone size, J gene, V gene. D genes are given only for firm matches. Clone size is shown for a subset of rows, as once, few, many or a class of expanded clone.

cdr3_aa: CASSPMENTEAFF; cdr3_nt: TGTGCCAGCAGCCCTATGGAGAACACTGAAGCTTTCTTT; d_call: .; clone_size: .; j_call: TRBJ1-1; v_call: TRBV3-1
cdr3_aa: CATSDPGQYEQYF; cdr3_nt: TGTGCCACCAGTGACCCGGGACAGTACGAGCAGTACTTC; d_call: TRBD1; clone_size: few; j_call: TRBJ2-7; v_call: TRBV24-1
cdr3_aa: CSAAPLGQGTDTQYF; cdr3_nt: TGCAGTGCTGCCCCCCTGGGACAGGGCACAGATACGCAGTATTTT; d_call: TRBD1; clone_size: few; j_call: TRBJ2-3; v_call: TRBV20-1
cdr3_aa: CASSSLPAGGHNEQFF; cdr3_nt: TGTGCCAGCAGCTCCCTCCCAGCGGGGGGGCACAATGAGCAGTTCTTC; d_call: TRBD2; clone_size: .; j_call: TRBJ2-1; v_call: TRBV5-5
cdr3_aa: CAISRQGTYNEQYF; cdr3_nt: TGTGCCATCAGTCGACAGGGCACCTACAATGAGCAGTACTTC; d_call: TRBD1; clone_size: few; j_call: TRBJ2-7; v_call: TRBV10-3
cdr3_aa: CASSPSAGDGNEQFF; cdr3_nt: TGTGCCAGCAGTCCCTCAGCGGGAGACGGCAATGAGCAGTTCTTC; d_call: TRBD2; clone_size: few; j_call: TRBJ2-1; v_call: TRBV12-3/TRBV12-4
cdr3_aa: CASSVPRAGDLDTQYF; cdr3_nt: TGTGCCAGCAGCGTCCCCCGGGCGGGGGACCTCGATACGCAGTATTTT; d_call: TRBD2; clone_size: .; j_call: TRBJ2-3; v_call: TRBV9
cdr3_aa: CASSGSWSAQSDTQYF; cdr3_nt: TGTGCCAGCAGCGGATCGTGGTCAGCTCAGTCAGATACGCAGTATTTT; d_call: .; clone_size: .; j_call: TRBJ2-3; v_call: TRBV9
cdr3_aa: CATKLSGGALNEQFF; cdr3_nt: TGTGCCACCAAACTTAGCGGGGGGGCCCTGAATGAGCAGTTCTTC; d_call: TRBD2; clone_size: .; j_call: TRBJ2-1; v_call: TRBV6-6
cdr3_aa: CAAGVHSPLHF; cdr3_nt: TGCGCCGCGGGGGTCCATTCACCCCTCCACTTT; d_call: .; clone_size: .; j_call: TRBJ1-6; v_call: TRBV23-1